This T cell receptor (beta chain) was found in a study of PD-L1 blockade in urothelial cancer. Repertoires were generated with immunoSEQ multiplex PCR, while TCRdb's copy carries only in-frame clones and drops some. Of about 130,000 clones listed, roughly 88% are singletons. This CDR3 region has 15 residues. CDR1 and CDR2 from the germline V gene are LNHDA and SQIVND (reference sequence). Trimming removed 4 bases from V and 3 bases from J; junction bases left unmatched: 8. This sample's time point: peripheral blood 6 weeks after treatment start. The chain recombines TRBV19 with TRBJ2-7, with 8 nucleotides matching TRBD2. Sequencing was performed on PBMCs, taken around atezolizumab (anti-PD-L1) treatment. This sequence was found in a man aged 45-65 years with urothelial cancer. The DNA of the CDR3 is TGTGCCAGTAGTAGTAGCGGGAAGTCATACTACGAGCAGTACTTC. Translating gives CASSSSGKSYYEQYF.